The clone carrying this TCR beta chain was found many times. Its cognate antigen is unknown. Trimming removed 7 bases from V and 5 bases from J, with 17 bases in between. CDR3 length equals 14 residues. The germline V gene encodes CDR1 LNHDA and CDR2 SQIVND (reference sequence). Breast cancer patients provided tissue from their axillary draining lymph nodes. This entry comes from a study of breast tumors, draining lymph nodes, adjacent tissues. Points from the study as a whole: Tumor TCR diversity was below lymph nodes but above nontumor tissue. Findings are consistent with lymph node origin and intratumoral expansion of most tumor T cells. Compared with basal-like, luminal-like tumors shared significantly more repertoire with nontumor tissue. Tumor T cell lymph node origin was a supported hypothesis, not proven.

TCRdb re-analysed the multiplex PCR reads in MiXCR, keeping a single row per CDR3 protein. The sample has some 100,000 distinct CDR3 sequences; 21% are singletons. The chain employs TRBV19 and TRBJ1-2; D not certain. The sequenced sample consisted of axillary lymph node tissue. The clonotype was recovered from a female donor with breast cancer. Some clones in this sample may be carry-over from other donors' samples. The CDR3 sequence: CASTPPGFGYGYTF. The CDR3 bases are TGTGCCAGTACCCCCCCCGGGTTCGGATATGGCTACACCTTC.